Described below is a single T cell receptor beta chain sequence and its context. Its cognate antigen is unknown. The sort gate was single viable CD3+CD4+CD8-CD45RO+ cells for memory CD4+ T cells. This sample was included in a study of memory CD4+ T cells and cytomegalovirus serostatus. Findings and caveats of the study: CMV serostatus prediction reached median AUC about 0.96, or 0.93 with US-trained model. CD4+ memory repertoires contained about 40% of the roughly 160 reported CMV TCRbeta sequences.

TCRdb's copy holds only in-frame clones and misses some; the assay was immunoSEQ multiplex PCR. The sample gives 65,000 to 95,000 clones, around 80% of which show up once; less than 0.85% is in the top ten. This clonotype originated in an adult in good health and CMV-seronegative. Sequencing was performed on memory CD4+ T cells from blood.

The CDR3 sequence: CASYRDGSALGGGYTF. As DNA, the CDR3 is TGTGCCAGCTATCGGGACGGCTCCGCTCTTGGTGGCGGCTACACCTTC. V and J are TRBV28 and TRBJ1-2, with D tentatively TRBD1 (5 bases). CDR1 is MDHEN, CDR2 SYDVKM, per germline. The V end lost 8 bases, the J end lost 8 bases, and 27 bases lay between the germline ends. This CDR3 region has 16 residues.